This T cell receptor (beta chain) was identified during a study of identical twins. The germline CDR1 and CDR2 sequences are MNHEY and SVGAGI. The CDR3 sequence is 12 residues long. V lost 8 bases to trimming and J lost 7 bases; unmatched junction nucleotides: 5. Template switching introduced a universal primer site, and the cDNA bore unique molecular identifiers. TCRdb reprocessed the 5' RACE reads via MiXCR and lists one record per CDR3 protein. The repertoire consists of under 500,000 distinct CDR3 sequences, with roughly an eighth occurring once and the leading ten covering approximately 0.9%. This clonotype has a handful of counts. These data were also filed under a second study, of yellow fever vaccine responses in identical twins.

This rearrangement joins TRBV6-5 to TRBJ2-7, with TRBD1 identical over 10 bases. Sequenced material: CD4+ T cells sorted from blood. The sequence was obtained from a woman aged 18-29 years in good health. CDR3 amino acids: CASGTGALEQYF. The DNA of the CDR3 is TGTGCCAGCGGGACAGGGGCCTTGGAGCAGTACTTC.